This T cell receptor beta chain was captured in a study of a mutant IDH1 vaccine in newly diagnosed glioma. The wider study: Initiation of the vaccine course occurred 4-6 weeks after radiotherapy alone, or alongside temozolomide cycles. The sex distribution of treated patients was 62.5% male and approximately 40% female, with a mean age of approximately 40 years. Patients had received radiotherapy, temozolomide, or both previously, most receiving both.

The CDR3 has 15 amino acids. The V gene's germline CDR1 is SEHNR and CDR2 FQNEAQ (reference sequence). V shed 5 bases and J shed 2 bases, with 13 bases lying between them. The assay was immunoSEQ multiplex PCR, and TCRdb's table has in-frame clones only and misses some. Found here are 30,000 to 40,000 clones, roughly 79% of them singletons; the top ten hold 5.1%. As to time point: week 23, last vaccination. Topical imiquimod accompanied each vaccine dose, which consisted of 300 ug of mutant IDH1 20-mer peptide. Astrocytomas that were new, WHO grade 3 or 4, IDH1-mutant and ATRX-lost were present in the donors. As to this clone: Its antigen is unidentified.

This receptor was obtained from a man between 35 and 55 years old with glioma. Sequenced here: PBMCs, sampled from a glioma patient whose treatment included an IDH1 peptide vaccine. The gene calls are TRBV7-9 and TRBJ1-3; possible D gene TRBD1, 6 bases. CDR3 sequence: CASSPPDSTGNTIYF. CDR3 coding DNA: TGTGCCAGCAGCCCCCCGGACAGTACTGGAAACACCATATATTTT. The whole variable domain, remainder taken from reference TRBV7-9 and TRBJ1-3, is DTGVSQNPRHKITKRGQNVTFRCDPISEHNRLYWYRQTLGQGPEFLTYFQNEAQLEKSRLLSDRFSAERPKGSFSTLEIQRTEQGDSAMYLCASSPPDSTGNTIYFGEGSWLTVV.